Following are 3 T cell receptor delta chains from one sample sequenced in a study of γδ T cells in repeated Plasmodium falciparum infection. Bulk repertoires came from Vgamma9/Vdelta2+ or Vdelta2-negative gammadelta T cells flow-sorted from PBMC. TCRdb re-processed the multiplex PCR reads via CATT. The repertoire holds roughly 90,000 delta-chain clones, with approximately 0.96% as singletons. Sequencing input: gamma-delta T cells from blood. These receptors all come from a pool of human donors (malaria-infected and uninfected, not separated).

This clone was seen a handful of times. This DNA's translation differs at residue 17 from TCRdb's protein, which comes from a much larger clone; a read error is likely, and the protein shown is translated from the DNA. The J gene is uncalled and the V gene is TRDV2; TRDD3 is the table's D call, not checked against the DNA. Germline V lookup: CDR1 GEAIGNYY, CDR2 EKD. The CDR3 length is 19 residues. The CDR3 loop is CACDEVMILGDKGADKHIF. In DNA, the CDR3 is TGTGCCTGCGACGAGGTGATGATACTGGGGGATAAGGGTGCCGATAAACACATCTTT.

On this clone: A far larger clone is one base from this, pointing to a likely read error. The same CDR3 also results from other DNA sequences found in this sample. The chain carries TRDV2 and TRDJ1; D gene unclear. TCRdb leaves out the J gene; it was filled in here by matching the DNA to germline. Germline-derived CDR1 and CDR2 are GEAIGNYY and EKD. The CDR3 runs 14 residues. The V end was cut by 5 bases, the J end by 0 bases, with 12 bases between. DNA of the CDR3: TGTGCCTGTGCCAAACTGACCTACACCGATAAACTCATCTTT. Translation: CACAKLTYTDKLIF.

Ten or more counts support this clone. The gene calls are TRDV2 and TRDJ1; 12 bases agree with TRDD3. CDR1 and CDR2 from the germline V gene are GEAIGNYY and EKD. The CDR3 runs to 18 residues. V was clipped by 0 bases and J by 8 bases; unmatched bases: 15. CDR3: CACDTVGLGDTGRGKLIF. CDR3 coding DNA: TGTGCCTGTGACACCGTCGGACTGGGGGATACTGGTCGGGGAAAACTCATCTTT.